This entry describes one T cell receptor beta chain. The germline V gene has CDR1 MNHNS and CDR2 SASEGT. V lost 4 bases to trimming and J lost 5 bases; unmatched junction nucleotides: 10. The CDR3 runs 16 residues. Data came from immunoSEQ multiplex PCR; TCRdb stores just in-frame clones and leaves some out. The sample records 100,000 or so clones, 90% being singletons. These data originate in a study of T cell changes during pregnancy in multiple sclerosis. The source is a female donor in good health, enrolled as a control in a pregnancy study. This specimen consisted of peripheral blood, obtained in the second trimester of pregnancy. The genes are TRBV6-1 and TRBJ1-5, with 8 bases lining up with TRBD1. The CDR3 is CASSVGGSGGYQPQHF. CDR3 in DNA: TGTGCCAGCAGTGTGGGTGGGTCAGGGGGCTATCAGCCCCAGCATTTT.